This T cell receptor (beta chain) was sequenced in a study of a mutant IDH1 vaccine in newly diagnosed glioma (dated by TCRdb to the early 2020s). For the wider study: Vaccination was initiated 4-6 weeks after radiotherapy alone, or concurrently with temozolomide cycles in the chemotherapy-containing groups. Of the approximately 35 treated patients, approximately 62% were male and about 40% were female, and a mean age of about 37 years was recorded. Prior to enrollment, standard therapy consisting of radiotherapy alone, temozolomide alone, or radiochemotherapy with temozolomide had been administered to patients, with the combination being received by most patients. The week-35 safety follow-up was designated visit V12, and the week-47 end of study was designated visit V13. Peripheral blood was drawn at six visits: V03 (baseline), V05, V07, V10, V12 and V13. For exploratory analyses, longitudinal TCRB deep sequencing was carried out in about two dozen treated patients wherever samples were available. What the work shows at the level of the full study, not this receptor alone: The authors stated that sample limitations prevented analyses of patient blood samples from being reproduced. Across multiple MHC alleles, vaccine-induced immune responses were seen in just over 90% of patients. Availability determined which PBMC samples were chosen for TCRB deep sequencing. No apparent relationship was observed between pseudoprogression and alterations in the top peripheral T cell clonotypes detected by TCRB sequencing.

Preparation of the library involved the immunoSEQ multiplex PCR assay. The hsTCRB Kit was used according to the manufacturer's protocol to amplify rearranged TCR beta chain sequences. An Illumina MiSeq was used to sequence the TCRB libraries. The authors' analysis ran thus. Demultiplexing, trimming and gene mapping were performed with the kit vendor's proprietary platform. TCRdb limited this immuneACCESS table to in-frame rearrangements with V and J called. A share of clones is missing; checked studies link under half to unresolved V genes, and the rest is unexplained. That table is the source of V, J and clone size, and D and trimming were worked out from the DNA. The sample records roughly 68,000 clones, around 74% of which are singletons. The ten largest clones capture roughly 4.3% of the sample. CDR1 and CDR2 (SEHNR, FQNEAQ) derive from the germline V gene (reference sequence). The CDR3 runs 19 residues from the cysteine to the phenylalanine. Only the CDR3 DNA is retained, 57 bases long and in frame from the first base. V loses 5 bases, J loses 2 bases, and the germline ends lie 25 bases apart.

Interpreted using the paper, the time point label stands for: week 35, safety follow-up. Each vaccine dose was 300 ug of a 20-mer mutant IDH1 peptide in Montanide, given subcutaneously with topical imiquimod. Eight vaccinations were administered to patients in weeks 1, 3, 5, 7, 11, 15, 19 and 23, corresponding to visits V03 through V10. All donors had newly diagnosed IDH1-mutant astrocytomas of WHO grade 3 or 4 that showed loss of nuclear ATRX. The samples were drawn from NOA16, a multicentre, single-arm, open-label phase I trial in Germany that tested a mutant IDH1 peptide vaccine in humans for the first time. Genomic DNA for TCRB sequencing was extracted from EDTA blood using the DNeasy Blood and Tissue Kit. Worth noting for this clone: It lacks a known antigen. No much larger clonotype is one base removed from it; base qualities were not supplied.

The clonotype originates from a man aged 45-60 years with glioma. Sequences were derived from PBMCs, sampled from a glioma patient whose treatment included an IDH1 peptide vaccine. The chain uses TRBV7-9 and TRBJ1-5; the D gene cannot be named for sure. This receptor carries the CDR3 CASSHTIPGAISGNQPQHF. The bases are TGTGCCAGCAGCCACACGATACCGGGAGCTATATCTGGCAATCAGCCCCAGCATTTT.